This passage covers 9 T cell receptor beta chains from one sample sequenced in a study of molecular identifiers for immune sequencing clone quantification. MiXCR, run by TCRdb on the PCR reads, gives a single entry per CDR3 protein. The data show around 25,000 distinct CDR3 sequences, under 20% seen once. Sequencing was performed on naive CD8+ T cells from blood, with Jurkat cell RNA spiked in. The subset was: FACS-sorted CD8+CD4-CCR7+CD45RA+ naive T cells. All receptors derive from a human donor in good health. Some libraries in this study had Jurkat cell RNA spiked in.

With regard to this clonotype: It may be a read error: a sequence one base away is much more abundant. The chain recombines TRBV27 with TRBJ1-5; D gene uncertain. This CDR3 is built from 13 residues. Germline values: CDR1 MNHEY, CDR2 SMNVEV (reference sequence). The CDR3 sequence: CVSSLSHNQPQHF. The CDR3 DNA sequence: TGTGTCAGCAGTTTAAGTCACAATCAGCCCCAGCATTTT.

Ten or more counts support this clonotype. The CDR3 nucleotides read TGCGCCAGCAGCCAAGATTTTGTGGACAGCTTGGCGCCCCAGCATTTT. Its protein product is CASSQDFVDSLAPQHF. This chain uses TRBV4-3 with TRBJ1-5, with D perhaps TRBD1 (6 bases). V was trimmed by 0 bases and J by 9 bases, leaving 18 bases between them. In germline, CDR1 is LGHNA, CDR2 YSLEER. The CDR3 has 16 residues.

This clonotype was seen only a few times. This may be a read error: a much more frequent sequence differs by one nucleotide. This likely comes from a read error, as the CDR3 has no conserved phenylalanine or tryptophan at its end. This chain connects TRBV11-2 to TRBJ2-5, with 8 bases lining up with TRBD1. CDR3 size: 13 residues. V lost 3 bases and J lost 5; bases outside the gene matches: 2. The germline CDR1 and CDR2 sequences are SGHAT and FQNNGV. The CDR3: CASSFTGGETQYL. The CDR3, as DNA: TGTGCCAGCAGCTTTACAGGGGGTGAGACCCAGTACCTC.

This clonotype was picked up many times. The chain couples TRBV6-2 or TRBV6-3 to TRBJ2-3; D not resolved. The V end was cut by 7 bases, the J end by 7 bases, with 9 bases between. CDR1 and CDR2 (germline): MNHEY, SVGEGT. CDR3 size: 11 residues. The CDR3 DNA follows: TGTGCCAGCACCCACGATTATACGCAGTATTTT. It is translated as CASTHDYTQYF.

This clonotype has at least ten counts. A junction end diverges from the germline sequence, so it may reflect a read error. CDR3 region: CACRSGLFPEAFF. In DNA form, the CDR3 reads TGTGCCTGCAGGTCAGGGCTTTTTCCTGAAGCTTTCTTT. This chain uses TRBV4-2 with TRBJ1-1, with D perhaps matching TRBD1 (5 bases). CDR3 size: 13 residues. Per germline, CDR1 LGHNA and CDR2 YNFKEQ.

In its sample, this clonotype was seen many times. The chain carries TRBV5-1 and TRBJ2-7; D gene unclear. V lost 2 bases and J lost 4, with 13 bases in between. There are 14 residues in the CDR3. CDR1 and CDR2 from the germline V gene are SGHRS and YFSETQ. CDR3 protein: CASSFEQIGYEQYF. The CDR3 nucleotides read TGCGCCAGCAGCTTTGAACAGATAGGGTACGAGCAGTACTTC.

This clonotype has at least ten counts. The genes are TRBV11-2 and TRBJ1-1; no reliable D call. This CDR3 has 12 residues. CDR1 SGHAT and CDR2 FQNNGV come from the germline V gene. V was cut by 5 bases and J by 3 bases, with 7 bases left in between. The CDR3 region is CASSTTYTEAFF. CDR3 bases: TGTGCCAGCAGCACCACGTACACTGAAGCTTTCTTT.

This clonotype rates as medium-sized (0.01 to 0.1%). The CDR3, as DNA: TGTGCCAGCAGTGCCACAGGGTTCCAAGAGACCCAGTACTTC. Its protein product is CASSATGFQETQYF. This sequence joins TRBV25-1 and TRBJ2-5, with D maybe TRBD1 (6 bases). V lost 4 bases to trimming and J lost 1 base, with 10 bases between them. Germline V lookup: CDR1 MGHDK, CDR2 SYGVNS. The CDR3 consists of 14 residues.

The chain recombines TRBV12-3 or TRBV12-4 with TRBJ2-1; 9 nucleotides match TRBD2. The CDR3 is 16 amino acids. V lost 5 bases to trimming and J lost 2 bases; unmatched junction nucleotides: 7. In DNA, the CDR3 is TGTGCCAGCAGTCCAATAGCGGGAGCCCCCTACAATGAGCAGTTCTTC. Protein sequence: CASSPIAGAPYNEQFF.